This T cell receptor (beta chain) was recovered during a study of cytomegalovirus exposure and HLA in healthy donors. This PCR relied on a set of 60 Vbeta primers and 13 Jbeta primers. Repertoires were generated with immunoSEQ multiplex PCR, while TCRdb's copy carries only in-frame clones and drops some. The sample yields under 200,000 clones, around 80% seen once. Donors in the study were healthy people who gave bone marrow. Each donor was nominally healthy when sampled (though unrecorded immune exposures were likely). Germline CDR1 SGHTS, CDR2 YDEGEE. The CDR3 extends over 14 amino acids. The V gene lost 4 bases and the J gene lost 7 bases, with 17 bases spanning the gap. A word on this clone: The antigen is not known.

Study conclusions and caveats: A later analysis reportedly identified an Asian-associated ancestry cluster as carrying fewer N-insertions than the 666-donor mean.

This sequence was found in a woman in her fifties or sixties in good health and CMV-seropositive. V is TRBV5-8 and J is TRBJ1-2, with D maybe TRBD1 (5 bases). The sequenced material came from PBMCs. The chain's CDR3 is CASSRERGVGGYTF. CDR3 nucleotides: TGTGCCAGCAGCCGGGAACGGGGGGTCGGTGGCTACACCTTC.